This section outlines one TCR beta chain sequence together with its context. There are many counts of this clonotype. What antigen it recognizes has not been identified. Per-base quality was not reported, and no clone a single base away is much larger than it. This record comes from a study of neurological immune-mediated disorders (dated by TCRdb to the late 2010s). Notes on the research overall: The study compared peripheral blood TCR-beta repertoires of HTLV-I-associated myelopathy (HAM/TSP) patients, multiple sclerosis patients and healthy controls using UMI-based sequencing. The 90 to 120 TCR-beta libraries covered PBMC samples along with longitudinal samples, technical triplicates, and paired sorted CD4+ and CD8+ T-cell subsets. To precisely calculate how much the frequency of each individual clone varied, libraries were sequenced in technical triplicate. Of the 68 subjects in the cohort, approximately 15 were HAM/TSP patients, roughly 34 were multiple sclerosis patients, and about 20 were healthy controls. The paper's findings and limits, for the study overall: No identical CDR3 amino acid sequences were found to be shared among expanded clones across subjects, suggesting that TCR-beta repertoires were private in all groups. TCR clonal expansion was highest in HAM/TSP patients and lowest in MS patients, with MS patients falling below even healthy controls.

From a lookup of the germline V gene, CDR1 and CDR2 are SGHRS and YFSETQ. The CDR3 sequence holds 14 residues, the cysteine and phenylalanine included. Only CDR3 DNA remains: 42 bases, in frame from the first base. V loses 4 bases at its end and J loses 6 bases; junction bases beyond the gene matches: 7. The time point tag for this specimen amounts to: technical triplicate 1. For the unsorted PBMC libraries, 2 million PBMCs were stored in RNAlater at -80 degrees C until RNA extraction and were used to generate the libraries. Peripheral blood underwent Ficoll-Hypaque density gradient centrifugation to isolate PBMCs, which were then cryopreserved in liquid nitrogen. cDNA was synthesized by template-switch 5'RACE using a primer carrying a 10-nucleotide random unique molecular identifier by which each TCR transcript was tagged. Over 190 million TCR-beta sequences, covering 15-18 subjects, were produced in each sequencing run. The RNeasy kit was used for extraction of total RNA. TCR-beta VDJ regions were amplified with primers for the TCR constant region and the 5'RACE anchor, using the KAPA Real-time Library Amplification kit. A first PCR added sample indexes and Illumina adaptors, and a second PCR then raised library yield. The roughly 650 bp TCR product was size-selected on a 2% E-gel SizeSelection system after Ampure bead purification. Before pooling, library quality was assessed on a Bioanalyzer, concentration was determined with Qubit, and library quantification was performed with the Kapa Library Quantification kit. An Illumina HiSeq 2500 was used to sequence the libraries paired-end at 2 x 150 bp. To increase sequence diversity, roughly 24-30% phiX was spiked into each library pool. The paper's processing steps were these. Quality-filtered reads were processed with the UMI-based MiGEC pipeline, and over 75% of raw TCR sequences were removed by the MiGEC pipeline during error correction. IMGT germline references were used for aligning VDJ genes, and each clonotype was defined as a unique CDR3 amino acid sequence together with its V-J genes. Clonal expansion, Shannon diversity and CDR3 relatedness (CalcPairwiseDistances, ClusterSamples) were evaluated with VDJtools, and phylogenetic trees were built with CLCbio workbench. Using coefficient-of-variation modelling across technical triplicates, the study counted a clone as expanded if it had at least 8 unique UMIs. TCRdb itself trimmed the public reads at Q25 with fastp, ran MiXCR and retained productive beta chains. Records with the same CDR3 protein are collapsed into one entry carrying the most frequent genes and DNA. What appears here as the V and J calls and clone size reflects TCRdb's work, not the paper's. The sample data list roughly 41,000 distinct CDR3 sequences, and 11% of these were observed just once. Jointly, the top ten make up around 3.9% of the sample.

The specimen sequenced was PBMCs. The TCR was taken from a man aged 60 to 75 with HTLV-1-associated myelopathy (HAM/TSP). The chain uses TRBV5-1 and TRBJ2-1, with 7 middle bases fitting TRBD1. The DNA sequence is TGCGCCAGCAGCCGGACAGGTCAAGGCAATGAGCAGTTCTTC. Its translation is CASSRTGQGNEQFF.